This entry lists 8 T cell receptor beta chains sequenced from one sample in a study of T cell responses to AZD1222 COVID-19 vaccine. The protocol was immunoSEQ multiplex PCR, while the TCRdb copy is restricted to in-frame clones and leaves out a portion. The table includes roughly 180,000 clones, approximately 87% detected once. Sequencing used peripheral blood, obtained on day 0 of MenACWY control vaccination. The origin of the receptors is an adult in good health.

The chain recombines TRBV5-5 with TRBJ2-7; D perhaps matches TRBD2 (5 bases). This CDR3 has 15 residues. The germline CDR1 and CDR2 sequences are SGHKS and YYEKEE (reference sequence). V gave up 1 base and J gave up 0 bases, with 11 bases separating them. The CDR3 DNA sequence: TGTGCCAGCAGCTTGACGCGGGCTCGCTCCTACGAGCAGTACTTC. Translating it yields CASSLTRARSYEQYF.

The rearrangement links TRBV6-2 or TRBV6-3 to TRBJ1-2; TRBD1 matches at 7 bases. The trim removed 6 bases at V and 6 bases at J, leaving 10 bases unmatched. This CDR3 contains 14 residues. CDR1 is MNHEY and CDR2 is SVGEGT in the germline V gene. The CDR3 DNA follows: TGTGCCAGCAGCCCACGAGACAGGGTGGATGGCTACACCTTC. Protein: CASSPRDRVDGYTF.

This chain joins TRBV6-5 and TRBJ2-7; weak D call: TRBD1 (5 bases). Germline CDR1 and CDR2: MNHEY and SVGAGI. CDR3 length equals 14 residues. V lost 2 bases to trimming and J lost 2 bases, with 10 bases between them. The CDR3 DNA follows: TGTGCCAGCAGTTACGCCGACAGAACCTACGAGCAGTACTTC. Translation: CASSYADRTYEQYF.

The V and J genes are TRBV29-1 and TRBJ1-4; 7 bases agree with TRBD1. Trimming at V came to 7 bases and at J to 7 bases, leaving 6 bases not matched to a gene. The CDR3 totals 12 residues. Germline CDR1 and CDR2: SQVTM and ANQGSEA. CDR3 region: CSGGTGVEKLFF. The CDR3 nucleotides are TGCAGCGGCGGAACAGGGGTTGAAAAACTGTTTTTT.

The chain links TRBV28 to TRBJ2-6; D gene ambiguous. The CDR3 is 14 residues long. Trimming stripped 8 bases from V and 1 base from J, with 9 bases between. Per the germline V gene, CDR1 is MDHEN and CDR2 is SYDVKM. CDR3: CASAFPSGANVLTF. Here the CDR3 DNA reads TGTGCCAGCGCTTTTCCGTCTGGGGCCAACGTCCTGACTTTC.

The V call is TRBV6-5, the J call TRBJ2-2, with D perhaps TRBD1 (6 bases). The CDR3 extends over 14 amino acids. Germline V CDR1 and CDR2: MNHEY, SVGAGI. V was trimmed by 8 bases and J by 1 base, leaving 11 bases between them. CDR3 bases: TGTGCCAGCCCGGGACATTTGAACACCGGGGAGCTGTTTTTT. This encodes CASPGHLNTGELFF.

V and J are TRBV19 and TRBJ2-7; TRBD1 agrees at 8 bases. With V trimmed by 4 bases and J by 3 bases, 5 bases remained unmatched. The CDR3 runs 14 residues. The germline CDR1 and CDR2 sequences are LNHDA and SQIVND (reference sequence). The CDR3 sequence: CASSTAGGFYEQYF. CDR3 bases: TGTGCCAGTAGTACCGCAGGGGGCTTCTACGAGCAGTACTTC.

The chain is built from TRBV7-9 and TRBJ2-7, with TRBD1 matching over 10 bases. Germline V lookup: CDR1 SEHNR, CDR2 FQNEAQ (reference sequence). CDR3 length: 15 amino acids. Unmatched junction bases numbered 3, after V lost 1 base and J lost 3 bases. In DNA form, the CDR3 reads TGTGCCAGCAGCTTAGTTGGGGACAGGGGCTACGAGCAGTACTTC. Its protein is CASSLVGDRGYEQYF.